The source of this T cell receptor beta chain is a study of blood T cell repertoires in COVID-19. About the research overall: COVID-19 samples from acute and convalescent phases originated in the United States, Italy and Spain. Nucleic acid was either cDNA or gDNA, and it came from T cells, B-cell-depleted T cells, or PBMCs.

This CDR3 is 15 amino acids long. The germline V gene has CDR1 SGHNT and CDR2 YENEEA. V was clipped by 5 bases and J by 1 base; unmatched bases: 6. In the original processing: Reference gene primer amplification in the assay estimated nucleated cell counts. TCRdb's table, derived via immunoSEQ multiplex PCR, lists solely in-frame clones and lacks some. V and J calls and clone size come straight from that table; D and trimming were deduced from the DNA. The sample has approximately 90,000 clones; about 89% are singletons. Sequencing was carried out using peripheral blood. This TCR was sampled from a woman in her 70s with acute or convalescent COVID-19. The chain combines TRBV11-3 with TRBJ2-3; TRBD1 aligns across 7 bases. CDR3 protein: CASSLNRGRTDTQYF. DNA for the CDR3: TGTGCCAGCAGCCTAAACAGGGGCCGCACAGATACGCAGTATTTT.